The 9 T cell receptor beta chains reported below all come from one sample, sequenced in a study of Ad26.COV2.S vaccination and SARS-CoV-2 variants. Noted treatment: around 19 received Ad26.COV2.S at low or high dose, single or two shots; several received placebo; per-sample allocation not given. Repertoires come from day 63 after the first vaccine or placebo injection. TCRdb's copy holds only in-frame clones and misses some; the assay was immunoSEQ multiplex PCR. The data show around 320,000 clones, roughly 84% seen once. The sample in question was peripheral blood, obtained in a trial of Ad26.COV2.S vaccine versus placebo. These receptor sequences come from a person aged 18-60 years who received the Ad26.COV2.S COVID-19 vaccine or a placebo.

In this sample, this clone turned up once. The chain recombines TRBV6-2 or TRBV6-3 with TRBJ2-1; 9 nucleotides agree with TRBD1. The germline V gene has CDR1 MNHEY and CDR2 SVGEGT. Trimming cost V 4 bases and J 7 bases; bases outside gene matches: 11. The CDR3 runs 16 residues. The CDR3 DNA reads TGTGCCAGCAGTTCGGTGGGGTACGGGACAGGGAATGAGCAGTTCTTC. Translating it yields CASSSVGYGTGNEQFF.

J is TRBJ2-1 and V is TRBV5-4; 8 nucleotides line up with TRBD2. Germline values: CDR1 SGHNT, CDR2 YYREEE (reference sequence). The trim removed 6 bases at V and 4 bases at J, leaving 3 bases unmatched. There are 13 residues in the CDR3. Written as DNA, the CDR3 is TGTGCCAGCACCCGGGGGGGGTACAATGAGCAGTTCTTC. Translated, it gives CASTRGGYNEQFF.

The chain combines TRBV19 with TRBJ1-1; TRBD1 aligns across 10 bases. With V trimmed by 6 bases and J by 1 base, 11 bases remained unmatched. The CDR3 spans 17 residues. Germline V gene data show CDR1 as LNHDA and CDR2 as SQIVND (reference sequence). The CDR3 loop reads CASSPLGTGVPNTEAFF. Written as DNA, the CDR3 is TGTGCCAGTAGCCCCCTAGGGACAGGGGTACCGAACACTGAAGCTTTCTTT.

This clone has a single count. The chain has TRBV4-2 and TRBJ1-3, with 10 bases identical to TRBD1. The CDR3 runs to 16 residues. Losses at the gene ends were 4 bases for V and 8 bases for J; bases not matched to a gene: 11. The V gene's germline CDR1 is LGHNA and CDR2 YNFKEQ. The CDR3 sequence: CASSLETGQGGDTIYF. The CDR3 DNA follows: TGTGCCAGCAGCCTTGAGACAGGACAGGGGGGAGACACCATATATTTT.

The V gene is TRBV1, the J gene TRBJ1-3. TRBV1 is termed a pseudogene. CDR3 length: 24 amino acids. CDR3 amino acids: CTSSQDPAGGEGAAAFSSGNTIYF. The CDR3 DNA reads as TGCACCAGCAGCCAAGATCCGGCGGGGGGTGAAGGTGCAGCAGCATTTAGCTCTGGAAACACCATATATTTT.

This sequence joins TRBV3-1 (or the pseudogene TRBV3-2) and TRBJ2-5; weak D call: TRBD2 (6 bases). V was shortened by 1 base and J by 3 bases, with 9 bases between the two germline ends. Germline assignment: CDR1 LGHDT and CDR2 YNNKEL (reference sequence). The CDR3 is 14 residues long. CDR3 bases: TGTGCCAGCAGCCAAGGGACTAACAAAGAGACCCAGTACTTC. It translates to CASSQGTNKETQYF.

The V and J genes are TRBV6-1 and TRBJ1-5; D not certain. Germline V lookup: CDR1 MNHNS, CDR2 SASEGT. The CDR3 totals 13 residues. The V and J ends lost 3 bases and 4 bases respectively, with 7 bases between them. In nucleotides, the CDR3 is TGTGCCAGCAGTGAGCCGGGGAATCAGCCCCAGCATTTT. The encoded protein is CASSEPGNQPQHF.

The chain couples TRBV9 to TRBJ1-4; TRBD1 is a possible D gene (5 bases). CDR1 SGDLS and CDR2 YYNGEE come from the germline V gene. The CDR3 spans 19 residues. Trimming stripped 1 base from V and 5 bases from J, with 24 bases between. CDR3: CASSVMPSVLGTQNEKLFF. The CDR3 coding sequence is TGTGCCAGCAGCGTAATGCCTTCGGTTCTTGGGACCCAAAATGAAAAACTGTTTTTT.

V is TRBV6-2 or TRBV6-3 and J is TRBJ1-6; D gene ambiguous. Germline V gives CDR1 MNHEY, CDR2 SVGEGT. The CDR3 is 14 amino acids. Trimming removed 5 bases from V and 0 bases from J, with 5 bases in between. CDR3 amino acids: CASSRSSYNSPLHF. DNA for the CDR3: TGTGCCAGCAGTCGCAGCTCCTATAATTCACCCCTCCACTTT.